Listed below are T cell receptor beta chains from one sample, sequenced in a study of Ad26.COV2.S vaccination and SARS-CoV-2 variants. Measured with immunoSEQ multiplex PCR; TCRdb has only the in-frame clones, and not every one. The table shows roughly 500,000 clones, with roughly 89% occurring only once. Here the sequenced sample was peripheral blood, taken in a trial of Ad26.COV2.S vaccine versus placebo. The source is a person aged 18 to 65 who received the Ad26.COV2.S COVID-19 vaccine or a placebo. The CDR3 runs from the conserved cysteine through the conserved F or W. Each record gives: D gene, J gene, V gene, CDR3 protein. The D gene is left open where the match is weak.

-	TRBJ2-3	TRBV19	CASRERATADTQYF
TRBD1	TRBJ1-2	TRBV5-1	CASSRQGGGQLNYGYTF
-	TRBJ2-7	TRBV5-1	CASSLGEMYEQYF
-	TRBJ2-2	TRBV4-2	CASSQAIGSPGELFF
-	TRBJ2-3	TRBV27	CASSLGLPADTQYF
-	TRBJ2-1	TRBV28	CASSLRTGWYFF
-	TRBJ2-7	TRBV6-5	CASSPTTNSYEQYF
-	TRBJ1-6	TRBV6-6	CASSASSGAISPLHF
-	TRBJ1-2	TRBV28	CAAAGGVYGYTF
-	TRBJ2-1	TRBV19	CASSILGDNEQFF
-	TRBJ1-4	TRBV11-2	CASSIQGSPNEKLFF
TRBD1	TRBJ1-2	TRBV9	CASSARDRGPPYYGYTF
-	TRBJ1-4	TRBV7-9	CASSFPNEKLFF
-	TRBJ1-5	TRBV5-4	CASSPGGAGQPQHF
-	TRBJ1-4	TRBV7-9	CASSFVSGQEKLFF
-	TRBJ1-4	TRBV6-6	CASSLTDEKLFF
-	TRBJ1-1	TRBV29-1	CSVQMNTEAFF
TRBD2	TRBJ2-1	TRBV7-6	CASSRVASGSTPSYINEQFF
TRBD2	TRBJ2-1	TRBV9	CASSVALAGGSGEQFF
TRBD1	TRBJ1-6	TRBV7-8	CASSATGTAPGSPLHF
TRBD2	TRBJ2-1	TRBV6-5	CASSYRLAGGNNEQFF
-	TRBJ1-3	TRBV5-1	CASSLAGGSGNTIYF
-	TRBJ2-1	TRBV15	CATSRDPASRSYNEQFF
TRBD1	TRBJ2-7	TRBV28	CASSSAGTGTYEQYF
-	TRBJ2-1	TRBV30	CAWSGAREKDNEQFF
TRBD1	TRBJ2-5	TRBV28	CASSEGGRTQYF
-	TRBJ2-2	TRBV6-5	CASNGGFGELFF
TRBD1	TRBJ2-1	TRBV5-8	CASSLGQGDYNEQFF
-	TRBJ1-2	TRBV29-1	CSVGPGIDGYTF
TRBD1	TRBJ1-2	TRBV25-1	CASTTTGTGGNNYGYTF
TRBD1	TRBJ2-2	TRBV28	CASSPPKGAGTGELFF
TRBD2	TRBJ2-1	TRBV7-8	CASSLDRAGTSGIGEQFF
-	TRBJ2-7	TRBV12-3/TRBV12-4	CASSFGRLYEQYF
TRBD2	TRBJ2-1	TRBV9	CASSVGMGTKQFF
-	TRBJ1-2	TRBV6-5	CASRYPRGGNTYGYTF
-	TRBJ2-2	TRBV2	CASRIYGELFF
TRBD1	TRBJ1-5	TRBV15	CATSRVRDRDQPQHF
-	TRBJ1-1	TRBV5-1	CASSPRANEAFF
-	TRBJ2-7	TRBV9	CASSVGGRVGSEQYF
-	TRBJ1-6	TRBV7-2	CASSLSPRIANSPLHF
-	TRBJ2-1	TRBV5-1	CASSFSGNNEQFF
-	TRBJ2-1	TRBV11-2	CASSLTAAGYEQFF
TRBD1	TRBJ1-5	TRBV4-3	CASSQGVSGGQPQHF
-	TRBJ1-1	TRBV11-2	CASSLRAPPGLGTEAFF
-	TRBJ1-6	TRBV7-9	CASSLDGYNSPLHF